The subject of this entry is one TCR beta chain. Sequencing used immunoSEQ multiplex PCR; TCRdb keeps in-frame clones, though not all of them. The repertoire consists of over 14,000 clones, with about 91% occurring once and the leading ten covering just under 9%. CDR3 length equals 14 residues. Trimming took 3 bases from V and 3 from J, leaving 11 bases between them. Germline-derived CDR1 and CDR2 are KGHSH and LQKENI. The sample comes from a study of blood T cell repertoires in COVID-19. Study-wide background: The analysed material was cDNA or gDNA that came from T cells, B-cell-depleted T cells, or PBMCs.

The receptor's source is a human donor in a cohort sampled during active COVID-19. The chain joins TRBV18 to TRBJ1-1; D remains ambiguous. The sequenced material came from peripheral blood. CDR3 coding DNA: TGTGCCAGCTCACCGATCAGAGCGGACACTGAAGCTTTCTTT. It codes for CASSPIRADTEAFF.